This TCR beta chain emerged from a study of blood T cell repertoires in COVID-19 (dated by TCRdb to 2020 to 2022). Notes on the research overall: Collaborator samples came from the United States, Italy and Spain and covered acute and convalescent phases of COVID-19. The samples were drawn from two sources: the first 160 participants of the ongoing ImmuneRACE study, and some 1,300 subjects contributed by 6 global collaborators. Where HLA class I and class II types were available, the types were taken from metadata supplied by the sample provider, not from assay-based typing. The dataset comprised deeply sampled blood TCRbeta repertoires from subjects exposed to, actively infected with, or recovered from COVID-19. The repertoires were released in a freely available public database meant as a resource for research on the immune response to SARS-CoV-2. The material from the prospective study consisted of cDNA or gDNA derived from T cells, B-cell-depleted T cells, or PBMCs. Sample metadata almost always included a de-identified subject ID, COVID-19 status, age in years and sex.

Inclusive of the bounding cysteine and phenylalanine, the CDR3 is 16 residues long. The retained sequence is limited to the CDR3, 48 bases, with the frame set at the first base. The junction carries 20 bases between V and J, which are trimmed by 4 bases and 4 bases respectively. CDR1 SGHNT and CDR2 YYREEE were looked up in the germline V gene (reference sequence). The immunoSEQ Assay, a bias-controlled multiplex PCR, was used to amplify TCRbeta CDR3 regions from genomic DNA. On the authors' methods: Within the assay, amplification of reference gene primers was used to estimate how many nucleated cells each sample contained. Sequence reads were collapsed and filtered to measure the absolute abundance of every unique TCRbeta CDR3 rearrangement. For each sample, productive Simpson clonality was calculated as the square root of Simpson's diversity index over productive rearrangements. Sourced from immuneACCESS, this table was stored by TCRdb with only in-frame sequences that have V and J called. A share of the clones is absent; for the studies checked, an unresolved V gene accounts for under half, and the remainder has no known explanation. V and J calls and clone size are as listed in that table; D and trimming were resolved from the DNA. The sample table lists around 300,000 clones, approximately 92% of them with a count of one. Around 1.1% of the sample rests with the top ten.

Participants in the prospective study were aged roughly 18 to 89 years, lived in 24 United States geographic areas, and enrolled through a virtual design. Cohort assignment in the prospective study relied on participant-reported clinical history from a screening survey and a study questionnaire. For ImmuneRACE Cohort 3, a participant was defined as recovered based on two consecutive negative NP/OP PCR tests, clearance by a healthcare professional, or resolution of symptoms. Each participant in the prospective study had whole blood, serum and a nasopharyngeal or oropharyngeal swab collected by mobile phlebotomists. Over a roughly two-month period, participants in the prospective study had the option of providing additional blood draws and questionnaires. Before DNA extraction, blood samples from the prospective study were shipped at room temperature or frozen. Concerning this clone: Its antigen target is currently unknown. The input lacks base qualities; no much larger clone sits a single base away.

What the work shows at the level of the full study, not this receptor alone: Clinical and demographic metadata were provided uncurated, with the amount varying by source and participant.

Sequences were obtained from PBMCs or T cells enriched from blood (not recorded which). This clonotype was obtained from a woman between 25 and 40 years old who had recovered from COVID-19. The chain was built from TRBV5-4 and TRBJ1-1; perhaps TRBD1 is the D gene, with 5 bases matching. The base sequence is TGTGCCAGCAGCCCCCCCTCGGGGGTCGGAGGCACTGAAGCTTTCTTT. This is translated as CASSPPSGVGGTEAFF. The variable domain in full, with residues beyond the CDR3 obtained from the reference TRBV5-4 and TRBJ1-1 genes, is ETGVTQSPTHLIKTRGQQVTLRCSSQSGHNTVSWYQQALGQGPQFIFQYYREEENGRGNFPPRFSGLQFPNYSSELNVNALELDDSALYLCASSPPSGVGGTEAFFGQGTRLTVV.